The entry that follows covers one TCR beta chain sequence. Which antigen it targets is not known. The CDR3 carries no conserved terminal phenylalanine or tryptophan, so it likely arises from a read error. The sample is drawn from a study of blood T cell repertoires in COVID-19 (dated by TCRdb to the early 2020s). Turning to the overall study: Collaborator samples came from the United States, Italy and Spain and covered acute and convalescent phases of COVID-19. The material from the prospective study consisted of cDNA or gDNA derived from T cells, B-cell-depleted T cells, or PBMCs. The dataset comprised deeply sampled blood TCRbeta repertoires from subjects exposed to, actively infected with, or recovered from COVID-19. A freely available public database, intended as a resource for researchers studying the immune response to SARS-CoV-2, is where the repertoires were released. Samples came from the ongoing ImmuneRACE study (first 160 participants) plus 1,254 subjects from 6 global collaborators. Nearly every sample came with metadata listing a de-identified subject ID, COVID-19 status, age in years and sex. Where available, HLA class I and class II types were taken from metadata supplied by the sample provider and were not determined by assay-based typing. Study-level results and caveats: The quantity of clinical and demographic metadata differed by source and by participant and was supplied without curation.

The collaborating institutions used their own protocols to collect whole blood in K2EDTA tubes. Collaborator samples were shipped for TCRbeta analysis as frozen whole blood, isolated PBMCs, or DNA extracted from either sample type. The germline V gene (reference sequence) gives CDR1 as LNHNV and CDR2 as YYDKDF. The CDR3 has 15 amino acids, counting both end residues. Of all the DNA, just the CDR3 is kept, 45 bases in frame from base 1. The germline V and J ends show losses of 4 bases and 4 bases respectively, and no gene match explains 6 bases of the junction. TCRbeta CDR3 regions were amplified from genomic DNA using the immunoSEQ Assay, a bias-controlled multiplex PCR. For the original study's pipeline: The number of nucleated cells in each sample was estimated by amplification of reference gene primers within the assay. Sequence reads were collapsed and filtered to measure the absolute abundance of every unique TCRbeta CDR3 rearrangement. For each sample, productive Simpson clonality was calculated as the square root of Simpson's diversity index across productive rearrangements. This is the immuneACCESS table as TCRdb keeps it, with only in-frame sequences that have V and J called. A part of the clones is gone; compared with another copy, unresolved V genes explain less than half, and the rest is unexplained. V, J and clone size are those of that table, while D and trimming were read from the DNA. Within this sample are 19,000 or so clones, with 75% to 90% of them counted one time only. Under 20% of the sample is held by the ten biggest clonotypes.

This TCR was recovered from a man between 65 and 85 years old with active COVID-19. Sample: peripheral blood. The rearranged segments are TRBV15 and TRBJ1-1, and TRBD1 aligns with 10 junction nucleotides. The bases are TGTGCCACCAGCACCCGGGACAGGGGTCGCACTGAAGCTTTCCTT. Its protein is CATSTRDRGRTEAFL.